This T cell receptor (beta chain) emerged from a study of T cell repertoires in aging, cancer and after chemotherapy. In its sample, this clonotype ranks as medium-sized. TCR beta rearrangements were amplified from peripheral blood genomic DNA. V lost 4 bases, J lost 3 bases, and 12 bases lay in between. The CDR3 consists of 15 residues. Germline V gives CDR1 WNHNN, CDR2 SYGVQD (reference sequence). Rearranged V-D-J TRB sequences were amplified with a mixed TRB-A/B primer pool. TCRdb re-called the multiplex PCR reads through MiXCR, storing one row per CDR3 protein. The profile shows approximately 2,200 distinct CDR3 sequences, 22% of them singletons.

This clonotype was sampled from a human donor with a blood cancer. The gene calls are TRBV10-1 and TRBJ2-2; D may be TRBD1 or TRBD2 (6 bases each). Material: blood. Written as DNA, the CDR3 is TGCGCCAGCAGTGGTCGGGGGCGGGACACCGGGGAGCTGTTTTTT. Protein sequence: CASSGRGRDTGELFF.